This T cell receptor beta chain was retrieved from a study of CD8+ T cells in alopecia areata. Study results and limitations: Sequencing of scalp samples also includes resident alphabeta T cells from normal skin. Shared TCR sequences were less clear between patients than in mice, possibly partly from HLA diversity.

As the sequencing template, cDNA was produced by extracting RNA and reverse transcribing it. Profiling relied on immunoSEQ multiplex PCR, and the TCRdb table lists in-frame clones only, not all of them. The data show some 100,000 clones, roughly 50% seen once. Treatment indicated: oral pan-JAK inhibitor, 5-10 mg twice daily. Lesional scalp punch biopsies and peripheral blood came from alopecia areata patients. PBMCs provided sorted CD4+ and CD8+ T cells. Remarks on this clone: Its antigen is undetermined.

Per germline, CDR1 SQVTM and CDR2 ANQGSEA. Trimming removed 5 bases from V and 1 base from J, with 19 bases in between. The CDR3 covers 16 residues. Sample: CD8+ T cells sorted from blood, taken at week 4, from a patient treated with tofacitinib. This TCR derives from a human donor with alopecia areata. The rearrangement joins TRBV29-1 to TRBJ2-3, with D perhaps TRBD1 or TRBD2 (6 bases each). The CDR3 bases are TGCAGCGTTACCGGCGGAGGGACATACGGCACAGATACGCAGTATTTT. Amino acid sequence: CSVTGGGTYGTDTQYF.